This record covers a single T cell receptor beta chain. Its matching antigen is unknown. The sample comes from a study of cytomegalovirus exposure and HLA in healthy donors. Study-level background: There were some 81 million unique TCRs (from HLA-typed donors) in an early data release. Study-level results: A later analysis associated some 16,000 TCR beta sequences with HLA alleles at a 0.05 false discovery rate. In a later analysis, TCR association rates varied by HLA locus: DRB1 most, HLA-C fewest. Trimming of TCR beta V- and J-genes showed a link, identified in a later analysis, to a missense DCLRE1C variant.

The V and J ends lost 3 bases and 3 bases respectively, with 11 bases between them. Germline-derived CDR1 and CDR2 are GTSNPN and SVGIG (reference sequence). The length of the CDR3 is 13 residues. Primers included in the PCR were 60 Vbeta and 13 Jbeta primers. TCRdb keeps only in-frame clones here, not all; method: immunoSEQ multiplex PCR. The repertoire includes about 140,000 clones, about 84% of them detected once, and 2% to 3% sits in the top ten. The sample taken for sequencing was PBMCs. The rearrangement links TRBV30 to TRBJ1-1; D is possibly TRBD1 (5 bases). This sequence was found in a woman under 30 in good health and CMV-seropositive. For the CDR3, the DNA is TGTGCCTGGAGGGCCAGGGTGGACACTGAAGCTTTCTTT. The encoded protein is CAWRARVDTEAFF.